The rows below give T cell receptor beta chains drawn from one sample of a study of neurological immune-mediated disorders. TCRdb independently ran MiXCR on the 5' RACE reads; one entry per CDR3 protein. Here the sample spans some 47,000 distinct CDR3 sequences, nearly 6.5% being singletons. The material sequenced was CD4+ T cells from blood. These receptors were obtained from a woman in her forties in good health. Each CDR3 is given with its conserved first and last residue. D genes are given only for firm matches. Clone sizes are given selectively: once, few, many, or a class where the clone is expanded.

J | D | size | V | CDR3 | DNA
TRBJ2-3 | NA | many | TRBV2 | CANLGDTTDTQYF | TGTGCCAATCTGGGCGATACCACAGATACGCAGTATTTT
TRBJ2-1 | TRBD2 | many | TRBV5-1 | CASSFTSDRNEQFF | TGCGCCAGCAGCTTCACTAGCGATCGGAATGAGCAGTTCTTC
TRBJ1-1 | NA | few | TRBV7-2 | CASSLGIEGTEAFF | TGTGCCAGCAGCCTCGGCATAGAAGGCACTGAAGCTTTCTTT
TRBJ1-5 | TRBD1 | many | TRBV29-1 | CSVGTGETQPQHF | TGCAGCGTGGGGACAGGGGAGACTCAGCCCCAGCATTTT
TRBJ2-3 | NA | many | TRBV20-1 | CSARNLQSTDTRYF | TGCAGTGCTAGAAATTTGCAGTCCACAGATACGCGGTATTTT
TRBJ1-6 | NA | many | TRBV3-1 | CASSQGVGGASPLHF | TGTGCCAGCAGCCAAGGGGTCGGGGGCGCTTCACCCCTCCACTTT
TRBJ2-7 | NA | many | TRBV2 | CASSPSQNYEQYF | TGTGCCAGCAGTCCCAGCCAAAACTACGAGCAGTACTTC
TRBJ2-3 | TRBD2 | medium-sized | TRBV20-1 | CSARVIPSGSTDTQYF | TGCAGTGCTAGAGTCATCCCTAGCGGAAGCACAGATACGCAGTATTTT
TRBJ2-2 | NA | few | TRBV27 | CASSRGRGGGGGELFF | TGTGCCAGCAGTCGGGGGAGAGGGGGAGGCGGCGGGGAGCTGTTTTTT
TRBJ2-1 | NA | many | TRBV5-1 | CASSLSADNEQFF | TGCGCCAGCAGCCTTAGCGCTGACAATGAGCAGTTCTTC
TRBJ2-2 | NA | NA | TRBV7-2 | CASSFHIRELFF | TGTGCCAGCAGCTTCCATATTCGGGAGCTGTTTTTT
TRBJ2-5 | TRBD2 | many | TRBV11-2 | CASSSGRGSGRAETQYF | TGTGCCAGCAGCTCGGGGCGGGGTAGCGGGAGGGCCGAGACCCAGTACTTC
TRBJ2-1 | TRBD2 | many | TRBV20-1 | CSGGGSSYNEQFF | TGCTCGGGGGGGGGAAGCTCCTACAATGAGCAGTTCTTC
TRBJ2-7 | TRBD2 | many | TRBV20-1 | CSALSGRTSYEQYF | TGCAGTGCCCTTAGCGGGAGGACCTCCTACGAGCAGTACTTC
TRBJ1-2 | TRBD1 | many | TRBV20-1 | CSARAGTGILDYGYTF | TGCAGTGCTAGAGCCGGGACAGGGATCTTGGACTATGGCTACACCTTC
TRBJ2-1 | NA | NA | TRBV18 | CASSPPDSPWNEQFF | TGTGCCAGCTCACCACCAGATTCCCCATGGAATGAGCAGTTCTTC
TRBJ2-2 | NA | many | TRBV28 | CASSLSGLTGELFF | TGTGCCAGCAGTTTATCAGGGCTCACCGGGGAGCTGTTTTTT
TRBJ2-7 | NA | many | TRBV27 | CASSLWPRGSATHEQYF | TGTGCCAGCAGTCTATGGCCCAGAGGCAGCGCCACCCACGAGCAGTACTTC
TRBJ2-7 | NA | NA | TRBV30 | CAWSPGHVYEQYF | TGTGCCTGGAGTCCAGGACATGTCTACGAGCAGTACTTC
TRBJ1-6 | TRBD1 | many | TRBV20-1 | CSARDTGTENSPLHF | TGCAGTGCTAGAGATACCGGGACAGAGAATTCACCCCTCCACTTT
TRBJ2-3 | NA | many | TRBV5-1 | CASSLVGGSTDTQYF | TGCGCCAGCAGCTTGGTGGGCGGTAGCACAGATACGCAGTATTTT
TRBJ1-5 | TRBD1 | many | TRBV4-1 | CASSQVGGQRNQPQHF | TGCGCCAGCAGCCAAGTCGGGGGACAGCGCAATCAGCCCCAGCATTTT
TRBJ2-7 | TRBD1 | many | TRBV28 | CASQKDRVVHEQYF | TGTGCCAGCCAGAAGGACAGGGTGGTCCACGAGCAGTACTTC
TRBJ1-5 | NA | many | TRBV20-1 | CSAGPGATPYSNQPQHF | TGCAGTGCAGGACCGGGGGCTACACCTTATAGCAATCAGCCCCAGCATTTT
TRBJ2-2 | NA | many | TRBV6-2/TRBV6-3 | CASSLQNTGELFF | TGTGCCAGCAGTCTTCAGAACACCGGGGAGCTGTTTTTT
TRBJ2-3 | NA | many | TRBV4-2 | CASSLTLTSTDTQYF | TGTGCCAGCAGCCTAACTCTCACTAGCACAGATACGCAGTATTTT
TRBJ2-4 | NA | many | TRBV4-1 | CASSPTEDSPKNIQYF | TGCGCCAGCAGCCCGACGGAAGACAGTCCCAAAAACATTCAGTACTTC
TRBJ2-2 | NA | many | TRBV5-1 | CASSRITAANTGELFF | TGCGCCAGCAGCCGGATAACAGCCGCGAACACCGGGGAGCTGTTTTTT
TRBJ2-3 | TRBD2 | many | TRBV28 | CASSLGGRDTQYF | TGTGCCAGCAGTTTAGGCGGGAGGGATACGCAGTATTTT
TRBJ2-3 | TRBD2 | many | TRBV5-1 | CASSLAGGSSDTQYF | TGCGCCAGCAGCTTGGCCGGCGGGAGCTCAGATACGCAGTATTTT
TRBJ2-7 | TRBD2 | many | TRBV29-1 | CSVSSLGVAGAAEQYF | TGCAGCGTTTCTTCCCTCGGAGTAGCGGGAGCAGCCGAGCAGTACTTC
TRBJ1-2 | TRBD1 | many | TRBV28 | CASQRTGQGNYGYTF | TGTGCCAGTCAAAGGACAGGACAGGGAAACTATGGCTACACCTTC
TRBJ2-7 | TRBD1 | many | TRBV6-2/TRBV6-3 | CASKETGGFHEQYF | TGTGCCAGCAAGGAAACAGGGGGCTTCCACGAGCAGTACTTC
TRBJ1-1 | TRBD1 | many | TRBV7-2 | CASSLALLRQGYTEAFF | TGTGCCAGCAGCTTAGCGCTGTTGAGACAGGGCTACACTGAAGCTTTCTTT
TRBJ2-2 | NA | many | TRBV5-1 | CASAASANTGELFF | TGCGCCAGCGCCGCTAGCGCGAACACCGGGGAGCTGTTTTTT
TRBJ2-3 | NA | many | TRBV3-1 | CASSHSAASTDTQYF | TGTGCCAGCAGCCACAGTGCTGCTAGCACAGATACGCAGTATTTT
TRBJ2-1 | NA | many | TRBV20-1 | CSASMLSGQFF | TGCAGTGCTAGCATGTTGTCTGGGCAGTTCTTC
TRBJ2-5 | NA | many | TRBV20-1 | CSAILDQETQYF | TGCAGTGCTATACTGGACCAAGAGACCCAGTACTTC
TRBJ2-1 | NA | many | TRBV10-3 | CAISESLGGEQFF | TGTGCCATCAGTGAGTCCCTAGGTGGGGAGCAGTTCTTC
TRBJ2-1 | TRBD2 | many | TRBV7-2 | CASSSFGTSGRGEQFF | TGTGCCAGCAGCTCTTTCGGGACTAGTGGTCGTGGTGAGCAGTTCTTC
TRBJ2-1 | NA | many | TRBV7-8 | CASSSHFALYNEQFF | TGTGCCAGCAGCTCCCACTTCGCCCTTTACAATGAGCAGTTCTTC
TRBJ2-2 | TRBD1 | many | TRBV27 | CASSFGDRNTGELFF | TGTGCCAGCAGTTTTGGGGACAGAAACACCGGGGAGCTGTTTTTT
TRBJ1-5 | NA | many | TRBV12-3/TRBV12-4 | CASSLQGGGNQPQHF | TGTGCCAGCAGTTTGCAGGGAGGGGGCAATCAGCCCCAGCATTTT
TRBJ2-1 | NA | many | TRBV7-2 | CASSKNGATYNEQFF | TGTGCCAGCAGCAAAAATGGGGCTACTTACAATGAGCAGTTCTTC
TRBJ2-7 | TRBD1 | many | TRBV7-3 | CASSLDRDNEQYF | TGTGCCAGCAGCTTAGACAGGGACAACGAGCAGTACTTC
TRBJ2-1 | NA | few | TRBV6-6 | CASLRETGLSSYNEQFF | TGTGCCAGCCTGAGGGAAACTGGACTAAGCTCCTACAATGAGCAGTTCTTC
TRBJ1-1 | TRBD1 | many | TRBV9 | CASSVSSGGTEAFF | TGTGCCAGCAGCGTCTCCTCAGGGGGCACTGAAGCTTTCTTT
TRBJ2-2 | TRBD2 | many | TRBV3-1 | CASSSWDYSGGELFF | TGTGCCAGCAGCTCTTGGGACTACTCGGGCGGGGAGCTGTTTTTT
TRBJ2-3 | NA | many | TRBV7-7 | CASSPGTLTDTQYF | TGTGCTAGCAGCCCTGGGACACTCACGGATACGCAGTATTTT
TRBJ1-6 | NA | many | TRBV9 | CASSMTGGNSPLHF | TGTGCCAGCAGCATGACAGGAGGTAATTCACCCCTCCACTTT
TRBJ2-1 | NA | NA | TRBV15 | CATSRVDEQFF | TGTGCCACCAGCAGAGTAGATGAGCAGTTCTTC
TRBJ2-5 | NA | many | TRBV5-6 | CASSTLGTTQETQYF | TGTGCCAGCAGCACCCTGGGGACAACACAAGAGACCCAGTACTTC
TRBJ2-3 | NA | many | TRBV18 | CASSPLGSGTDTQYF | TGTGCCAGCTCACCGTTAGGGAGTGGCACAGATACGCAGTATTTT
TRBJ2-1 | NA | many | TRBV2 | CASGYNEQFF | TGTGCCAGCGGGTACAATGAGCAGTTCTTC
TRBJ2-1 | NA | many | TRBV27 | CASSLYLPGVGNEQFF | TGTGCCAGCAGTTTATATTTGCCCGGAGTGGGGAATGAGCAGTTCTTC
TRBJ1-6 | NA | many | TRBV5-5 | CASSLLPYNSPLHF | TGTGCCAGCAGCTTGCTCCCCTATAATTCACCCCTCCACTTT
TRBJ2-5 | TRBD2 | many | TRBV20-1 | CSAREQAGGPKTQYF | TGCAGTGCTAGAGAACAGGCGGGAGGGCCTAAGACCCAGTACTTC
TRBJ1-2 | TRBD1 | NA | TRBV25-1 | CASSEQTGGYGYTF | TGTGCCAGCAGTGAGCAAACAGGGGGGTATGGCTACACCTTC
TRBJ1-2 | NA | many | TRBV20-1 | CSAVGIYGYTF | TGCAGTGCCGTAGGGATTTATGGCTACACCTTC